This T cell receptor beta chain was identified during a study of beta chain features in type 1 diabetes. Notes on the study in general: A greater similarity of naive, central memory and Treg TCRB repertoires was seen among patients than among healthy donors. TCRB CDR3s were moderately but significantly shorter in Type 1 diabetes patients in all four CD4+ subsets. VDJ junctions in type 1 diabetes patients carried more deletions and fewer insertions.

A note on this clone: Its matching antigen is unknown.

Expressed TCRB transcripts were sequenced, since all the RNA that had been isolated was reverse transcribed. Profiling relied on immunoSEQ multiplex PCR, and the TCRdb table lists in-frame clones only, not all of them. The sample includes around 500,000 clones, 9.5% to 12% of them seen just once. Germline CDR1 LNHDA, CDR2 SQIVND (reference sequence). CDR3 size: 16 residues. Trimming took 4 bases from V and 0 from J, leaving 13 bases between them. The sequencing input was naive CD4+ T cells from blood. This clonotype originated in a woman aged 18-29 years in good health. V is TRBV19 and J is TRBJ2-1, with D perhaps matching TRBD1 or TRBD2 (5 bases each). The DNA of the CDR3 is TGTGCCAGTAGTACAGGGCCCACTAGCTCCTACAATGAGCAGTTCTTC. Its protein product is CASSTGPTSSYNEQFF. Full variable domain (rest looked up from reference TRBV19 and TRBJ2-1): DGGITQSPKYLFRKEGQNVTLSCEQNLNHDAMYWYRQDPGQGLRLIYYSQIVNDFQKGDIAEGYSVSREKKESFPLTVTSAQKNPTAFYLCASSTGPTSSYNEQFFGPGTRLTVL.